This TCR beta chain was retrieved from a study of T-cell reconstitution after alpha-beta-depleted transplantation in children. Study-wide results and limits: Surviving recipient cells, namely T cells and thymic progenitors, were the source of high day-60 TCRbeta diversity in some patients. T-cell counts and diversity were attributed mostly to newly produced T cells one year after transplant.

This CDR3 is built from 17 residues. With V trimmed by 2 bases and J by 2 bases, 6 bases remained unmatched. Germline loops: CDR1 MNHEY, CDR2 SVGEGT. This clonotype was detected ten times or more. The antigen is undetermined. Unique molecular identifiers featured in how the TCRbeta library was prepared. TCRdb called the PCR reads again in MiXCR, with one record for every CDR3 protein. The repertoire holds about 600,000 distinct CDR3 sequences, with about 21% as singletons. This clonotype originated in a boy under two years old who had a stem cell transplant for acute myeloid leukemia, so the T cells may come from the graft donor. The source material was PBMCs, mostly from graft donor cells, sampled 360 days after TCRalphabeta/CD19-depleted stem cell transplant. J is TRBJ2-3 and V is TRBV6-2 or TRBV6-3, with 11 nucleotides matching TRBD1. The DNA of the CDR3 is TGTGCCAGCAGTTACCCCGGACAGGGGGCTGCCACAGATACGCAGTATTTT. Translating gives CASSYPGQGAATDTQYF.